This is a list of T cell receptor beta chains from one sample in a study of blood T cell repertoires in COVID-19. The protocol was immunoSEQ multiplex PCR, while the TCRdb copy is restricted to in-frame clones and leaves out a portion. The data show 180,000 or so clones, 75% to 80% seen once. Sample: peripheral blood. The receptors were gathered from a woman aged 45-65 years with active or convalescent COVID-19. Each CDR3 is given with its conserved first and last residue. Fields, in order: V gene, clone size, J gene, D gene, CDR3 protein, CDR3 DNA. The D gene is left open where the match is weak. Size is omitted from some rows. Given values are once, few, many or a class for expanded clones.

TRBV10-3	.	TRBJ1-2	.	CAISESRNKEGGYTF	TGTGCCATCAGTGAGTCGAGGAATAAGGAGGGTGGCTACACCTTC
TRBV19	.	TRBJ2-3	.	CASSAVRGSTDTQYF	TGTGCCAGTAGTGCTGTCAGGGGCAGCACAGATACGCAGTATTTT
TRBV29-1	once	TRBJ2-3	.	CSGETGWDTQYF	TGCAGCGGTGAGACTGGGTGGGATACGCAGTATTTT
TRBV19	.	TRBJ2-2	.	CASSRPRGNTGELFF	TGTGCCAGTAGTCGACCCCGGGGGAACACCGGGGAGCTGTTTTTT
TRBV9	.	TRBJ2-2	.	CASSLRGGELFF	TGTGCCAGCAGCCTTAGGGGCGGGGAGCTGTTTTTT
TRBV30	.	TRBJ2-7	.	CAWSGDISRERGEQYF	TGTGCCTGGAGTGGGGACATATCGCGGGAGAGGGGGGAGCAGTACTTC
TRBV5-1	.	TRBJ2-5	.	CASSLAGELVQETQYF	TGCGCCAGCAGCTTGGCGGGTGAGCTAGTCCAAGAGACCCAGTACTTC
TRBV5-4	.	TRBJ1-4	.	CASSFAGTNEKLFF	TGTGCCAGCAGCTTCGCAGGAACTAATGAAAAACTGTTTTTT
TRBV7-2	.	TRBJ2-4	TRBD2	CASSFGGGAKNIQYF	TGTGCCAGCAGTTTCGGGGGGGGAGCCAAAAACATTCAGTACTTC
TRBV7-2	many	TRBJ1-5	TRBD1	CASSTGGQPQHF	TGTGCCAGCAGCACAGGGGGTCAGCCCCAGCATTTT
TRBV2	.	TRBJ2-7	TRBD2	CASSPRLAGTYEQYF	TGTGCCAGCAGTCCCAGACTAGCGGGGACCTACGAGCAGTACTTC
TRBV3-1/TRBV3-2	.	TRBJ2-2	.	CASSQRGINTGELFF	TGTGCCAGCAGCCAAAGAGGGATCAACACCGGGGAGCTGTTTTTT
TRBV10-3	.	TRBJ1-5	.	CAISPNGGNWPQHF	TGTGCCATCAGTCCCAACGGGGGGAATTGGCCCCAGCATTTT
TRBV6-5	.	TRBJ2-7	TRBD2	CASSYDKGGSRYEQYF	TGTGCCAGCAGTTACGATAAGGGCGGGAGTCGATACGAGCAGTACTTC
TRBV5-6	.	TRBJ2-7	TRBD1	CASSLWDRAEQYF	TGTGCCAGCAGCTTGTGGGACAGGGCCGAGCAGTACTTC
TRBV7-9	.	TRBJ2-7	TRBD2	CASSLSAGAREQYF	TGTGCCAGCAGCTTATCAGCGGGAGCTCGAGAGCAGTACTTC
TRBV20-1	once	TRBJ1-2	.	CSASSKGGSPRVLIEGYTF	TGCAGTGCTAGTTCGAAAGGAGGAAGCCCGAGAGTCCTGATTGAAGGCTACACCTTC